Below, 25 T cell receptor beta chains from the same sample are listed, as sequenced in a study of blood T cell repertoires in COVID-19 (TCRdb year 2020). The method behind the library was the immunoSEQ multiplex PCR assay. TCRdb took this table from immuneACCESS and kept in-frame rearrangements with V and J called. Such tables lack part of the clones; where checked against another copy, unresolved V genes explain under half of the gap, and the rest is unexplained. Within this sample are fewer than 350,000 clones, with more than 75% of them counted one time only. The ten top clones hold over 2% of the sample. Sequenced sample: peripheral blood. The receptor source for this set is a woman in her twenties or thirties who had recovered from COVID-19.

The chain couples TRBV5-1 to TRBJ1-5; 10 nucleotides agree with TRBD1. This CDR3 contains 14 residues. Germline V gene data show CDR1 as SGHRS and CDR2 as YFSETQ. V dropped 0 bases and J dropped 11; count of bases not matched to a gene: 5. In DNA form, the CDR3 reads TGCGCCAGCAGCTTGGAGGGACAGGGGTCGGCCCAGCATTTT. Its translation: CASSLEGQGSAQHF.

The CDR3 DNA reads TGTGCCAGCATAAGGGGCGCTAATGAAAAACTGTTTTTT. As protein: CASIRGANEKLFF. The chain carries TRBV2 and TRBJ1-4; the D gene is possibly TRBD1 (5 bases). This CDR3 region has 13 residues. Germline-derived CDR1 and CDR2 are SNHLY and FYNNEI. V shed 7 bases and J shed 3 bases, with 9 bases lying between them.

This chain connects TRBV15 to TRBJ2-2; maybe TRBD1 (5 bases). Germline CDR1 and CDR2: LNHNV and YYDKDF (reference sequence). Trimming took off 6 bases at V and 4 bases at J, with 12 bases between the two ends. The CDR3 is 14 amino acids. The chain's CDR3 is CATSSRGGTGELFF. Here the CDR3 DNA reads TGTGCCACCAGTTCAAGGGGTGGCACCGGGGAGCTGTTTTTT.

The genes are TRBV7-8 and TRBJ1-2; TRBD1 matches 7 bases. Germline CDR1 and CDR2: SGHVS and FQNEAQ. The CDR3 has 14 amino acids. J lost 5 bases, V lost 5 bases, and 8 bases had no gene match. The CDR3 loop reads CASSRGGTDYGYTF. DNA for the CDR3: TGTGCCAGCAGCCGAGGAGGGACAGATTATGGCTACACCTTC.

The genes are TRBV7-3 and TRBJ2-1, with a possible D match to TRBD2 (6 bases). The V gene lost 5 bases and the J gene lost 16 bases, with 21 bases spanning the gap. CDR1 is SGHTA and CDR2 is FQGTGA in the germline V gene. The CDR3 is made up of 13 amino acids. CDR3 protein: CASSQAYRLALFF. The CDR3 coding sequence is TGTGCCAGCAGCCAAGCCTATAGGCTAGCGCTCTTCTTC.

The chain combines TRBV29-1 with TRBJ2-7, with D perhaps matching TRBD1 (6 bases). V was pared by 7 bases and J by 1 base, with 14 bases between. This CDR3 comprises 13 residues. Germline-derived CDR1 and CDR2 are SQVTM and ANQGSEA. The CDR3 DNA is TGCAGCGGGCCACCGGGGACATCCTACGAGCAGTACTTC. Translation: CSGPPGTSYEQYF.

This clone has more than one count but fewer than ten. This rearrangement joins TRBV24-1 to TRBJ2-1, with TRBD2 as a possible D gene (6 bases). Trimming left V 3 bases short and J 0 bases short, with 14 bases between. CDR3 size: 17 residues. Germline V gene sequence: CDR1 KGHDR, CDR2 SFDVKD. CDR3 in amino acids: CATSDGRLVSSYNEQFF. CDR3 in DNA: TGTGCCACCAGTGATGGACGACTAGTGAGCTCCTACAATGAGCAGTTCTTC.

The chain joins TRBV5-1 to TRBJ2-7; maybe TRBD2 (5 bases). The germline gives CDR1 SGHRS, CDR2 YFSETQ. The CDR3 length is 18 residues. Deletions cut 5 bases from V and 4 bases from J, with 28 bases between. The CDR3 DNA reads as TGCGCCAGCAGGGACTGGCAGACCCCTCTACCTACTTTTTACGAGCAGTACTTC. As protein: CASRDWQTPLPTFYEQYF. Variable domain in full (rest from reference TRBV5-1 and TRBJ2-7): KAGVTQTPRYLIKTRGQQVTLSCSPISGHRSVSWYQQTPGQGLQFLFEYFSETQRNKGNFPGRFSGRQFSNSRSEMNVSTLELGDSALYLCASRDWQTPLPTFYEQYFGPGTRLTVT.

J is TRBJ1-1 and V is TRBV25-1, with a weak D call TRBD1 (5 bases). This CDR3 contains 15 residues. The V gene's germline CDR1 is MGHDK and CDR2 SYGVNS. V shed 4 bases and J shed 0 bases, with 12 bases lying between them. This CDR3 is CASSARDSMNTEAFF. CDR3 coding DNA: TGTGCCAGCAGTGCTCGGGACTCTATGAACACTGAAGCTTTCTTT.

The V call is TRBV3-1 (or the pseudogene TRBV3-2), the J call TRBJ1-1; 7 bases agree with TRBD1. Germline loops: CDR1 LGHDT, CDR2 YNNKEL (reference sequence). After removal of 4 bases from V and 4 bases from J, the junction contained 9 bases not matched to a gene. The length of the CDR3 is 15 residues. This CDR3 reads CASSPRQGLSTEAFF. In DNA, the CDR3 is TGTGCCAGCAGCCCTAGACAGGGTTTGAGCACTGAAGCTTTCTTT.

This clone has a handful of counts. The V and J genes are TRBV5-8 and TRBJ2-2; 9 positions agree with TRBD1. Germline loops: CDR1 SGHTS, CDR2 YDEGEE. The CDR3 has 15 residues. After removal of 4 bases from V and 5 bases from J, the junction contained 6 bases not matched to a gene. The CDR3 spells CASSRGTGRTGELFF. The CDR3 bases are TGTGCCAGCAGCCGGGGGACAGGGCGAACCGGGGAGCTGTTTTTT.

The V gene is TRBV7-8, the J gene TRBJ1-2, with 7 bases lining up with TRBD1. Trimming at V came to 1 base and at J to 3 bases, leaving 2 bases not matched to a gene. Germline CDR1 and CDR2: SGHVS and FQNEAQ. The CDR3 is 14 amino acids. CDR3 amino acids: CASSLGGTDYGYTF. The CDR3 region has the DNA TGTGCCAGCAGCTTAGGAGGGACAGACTATGGCTACACCTTC. Full variable domain (missing parts from reference TRBV7-8 and TRBJ1-2): GAGVSQSPRYKVAKRGQDVALRCDPISGHVSLFWYQQALGQGPEFLTYFQNEAQLDKSGLPSDRFFAERPEGSVSTLKIQRTQQEDSAVYLCASSLGGTDYGYTFGSGTRLTVV.

The rearrangement joins TRBV7-9 to TRBJ2-1; D possibly corresponds to TRBD2 (6 bases). The CDR3 runs 15 residues. From germline, CDR1 is SEHNR and CDR2 FQNEAQ (reference sequence). The V end lost 1 base, the J end lost 7 bases, and 14 bases lay between the germline ends. The CDR3: CASSLGSSAGNEQFF. In nucleotides, the CDR3 is TGTGCCAGCAGCTTAGGGTCGTCTGCGGGGAATGAGCAGTTCTTC.

The gene calls are TRBV4-1 and TRBJ2-7; a possible D gene is TRBD2 (7 bases). V lost 2 bases to trimming and J lost 3 bases, with 17 bases between them. Per the germline V gene, CDR1 is MGHRA and CDR2 is YSYEKL. The CDR3 totals 16 residues. The CDR3: CASSQPASGGRYEQYF. The CDR3 DNA reads as TGCGCCAGCAGCCAACCCGCTTCGGGGGGCCGCTACGAGCAGTACTTC.

V and J are TRBV5-1 and TRBJ2-7; D remains unclear. Germline V lookup: CDR1 SGHRS, CDR2 YFSETQ. The CDR3 has 13 amino acids. Trimming took off 2 bases at V and 2 bases at J, with 8 bases between the two ends. This CDR3 is CASSFDLAYEQYF. CDR3 DNA: TGCGCCAGCAGCTTCGACTTGGCCTACGAGCAGTACTTC.

This chain connects TRBV11-3 to TRBJ2-1; 8 nucleotides agree with TRBD2. Germline assignment: CDR1 SGHNT and CDR2 YENEEA. J gave up 8 bases and V 3 bases, and 6 bases lay outside the gene matches. CDR3 size: 14 residues. The chain's CDR3 is CASSLAGGKDEQFF. The CDR3 nucleotides read TGTGCCAGCAGCTTGGCGGGAGGTAAGGATGAGCAGTTCTTC.

This chain connects TRBV5-1 to TRBJ2-1, with TRBD2 identical over 10 bases. Germline CDR1 SGHRS, CDR2 YFSETQ. The trim removed 5 bases at V and 1 base at J, leaving 6 bases unmatched. The CDR3 is made up of 16 amino acids. The CDR3 region is CASRGLAGVSYNEQFF. CDR3 nucleotide sequence: TGCGCCAGCAGAGGGCTAGCGGGAGTGTCCTACAATGAGCAGTTCTTC.

This sequence joins TRBV6-5 and TRBJ2-3; D unresolved. The length of the CDR3 is 12 residues. CDR1 is MNHEY, CDR2 SVGAGI, per germline. Trimming left V 7 bases short and J 6 bases short, with 11 bases between. CDR3 nucleotide sequence: TGTGCCAGCACCGAGGAGAGGGATACGCAGTATTTT. Its protein is CASTEERDTQYF.

This chain connects TRBV6-5 to TRBJ2-7, with TRBD1 matching over 9 bases. J lost 1 base, V lost 6 bases, and 7 bases had no gene match. CDR1 and CDR2 (germline): MNHEY, SVGAGI. There are 15 residues in the CDR3. As DNA, the CDR3 is TGTGCCAGCAGAACCCCCGGGACAGGGTCCTACGAGCAGTACTTC. It specifies CASRTPGTGSYEQYF.

The V gene is TRBV28, the J gene TRBJ2-7, with TRBD1 identical over 10 bases. From germline, CDR1 is MDHEN and CDR2 SYDVKM. The V gene end was trimmed by 2 bases and the J gene end by 4 bases; junction bases not matched to a gene: 8. The CDR3 is made up of 16 amino acids. In DNA form, the CDR3 reads TGTGCCAGCAGTTTAAGGGACAGGGGCTGGGGTTACGAGCAGTACTTC. Protein product: CASSLRDRGWGYEQYF.

In DNA, the CDR3 is TGTGCCAGCAGTGCCGTCCTACAGGGAATAGCCAAAAACATTCAGTACTTC. It yields the protein CASSAVLQGIAKNIQYF. V and J are TRBV6-1 and TRBJ2-4, with a weak D call TRBD1 (6 bases). The CDR3 runs 17 residues. Trimming removed 4 bases from V and 0 bases from J, with 16 bases in between. Germline CDR1 and CDR2: MNHNS and SASEGT.

The rearrangement uses TRBV4-2 and TRBJ2-1; 12 bases fit TRBD1. The CDR3 totals 15 residues. CDR1 is LGHNA and CDR2 is YNFKEQ in the germline V gene. The V gene end was trimmed by 4 bases and the J gene end by 7 bases; junction bases not matched to a gene: 5. The CDR3 DNA is TGTGCCAGCAGCCCTTCGGGACAGGGGGCGAATGAGCAGTTCTTC. This encodes CASSPSGQGANEQFF.

The rearrangement uses TRBV19 and TRBJ1-5, with 7 nucleotides matching TRBD1. The germline gives CDR1 LNHDA, CDR2 SQIVND (reference sequence). After removal of 3 bases from V and 6 bases from J, the junction contained 11 bases not matched to a gene. This CDR3 contains 16 residues. The chain's CDR3 is CASSISQGVFGQPQHF. CDR3 nucleotides: TGTGCCAGTAGTATCTCCCAGGGGGTGTTCGGTCAGCCCCAGCATTTT.

The V call is TRBV28, the J call TRBJ2-7, with TRBD2 identical over 15 bases. The CDR3 has 17 residues. Germline assignment: CDR1 MDHEN and CDR2 SYDVKM. J lost 2 bases, V lost 5 bases, and 7 bases had no gene match. In DNA form, the CDR3 reads TGTGCCAGCAGTACTCGGACTAGCGGGAGGGCCCCCTACGAGCAGTACTTC. Translation gives CASSTRTSGRAPYEQYF.

This clone was seen a few times. The chain carries TRBV6-6 and TRBJ1-1, with 7 bases matching TRBD1. The V gene's germline CDR1 is MNHNY and CDR2 SVGAGI (reference sequence). V shed 2 bases, J shed 9 bases, and the junction held 3 bases outside the gene matches. CDR3 length: 12 amino acids. DNA of the CDR3: TGTGCCAGCAGTTACATTAGGGGGCAAGCTTTCTTT. Its protein is CASSYIRGQAFF.